This entry lists 17 T cell receptor beta chains sequenced from one sample in a study of T cell changes during pregnancy in multiple sclerosis. Sequenced by immunoSEQ multiplex PCR; TCRdb stores in-frame clones only, minus some. Here the sample spans 20,000 to 25,000 clones, 91% being singletons. The sample consisted of CD4+ T cells from peripheral blood mononuclear cells, taken in the third trimester of pregnancy. The receptors derive from a female donor in good health, enrolled as a control in a pregnancy study.

The chain uses TRBV11-2 and TRBJ2-3, with unresolved D. The CDR3 covers 16 residues. The V and J ends lost 1 base and 6 bases respectively, with 17 bases between them. Germline lookup yields CDR1 SGHAT and CDR2 FQNNGV. CDR3: CASSLVPRLPRDTQYF. In DNA form, the CDR3 reads TGTGCCAGCAGCTTAGTACCGAGACTTCCCCGCGATACGCAGTATTTT.

The rearrangement uses TRBV5-4 and TRBJ1-6; 9 bases agree with TRBD1. From germline, CDR1 is SGHNT and CDR2 YYREEE (reference sequence). V lost 6 bases and J lost 7; bases outside the gene matches: 8. CDR3 length: 15 amino acids. The CDR3 sequence is CASTSGGTGNSPLHF. CDR3 bases: TGTGCCAGCACCTCGGGGGGGACAGGGAATTCACCCCTCCACTTT.

The chain employs TRBV7-6 and TRBJ2-3, with D possibly matching TRBD1 (6 bases). In germline, CDR1 is SGHVS, CDR2 FNYEAQ. V lost 5 bases and J 8 bases, leaving 20 bases between the germline ends. The length of the CDR3 is 15 residues. The CDR3 protein is CASSRTGIARGTQYF. The CDR3 DNA sequence: TGTGCCAGCAGCCGTACAGGGATCGCGAGGGGTACGCAGTATTTT.

The chain has TRBV9 and TRBJ2-7; 8 bases fit TRBD2. The V gene's germline CDR1 is SGDLS and CDR2 YYNGEE. CDR3 length equals 16 residues. V lost 0 bases, J lost 0 bases, and 5 bases stayed unmatched. This CDR3 is CASSVGSSGGSYEQYF. Written as DNA, the CDR3 is TGTGCCAGCAGCGTAGGTTCCAGCGGGGGCTCCTACGAGCAGTACTTC.

The rearrangement joins TRBV5-4 to TRBJ2-7; TRBD1 aligns across 8 bases. This CDR3 is 17 amino acids long. V dropped 0 bases and J dropped 6; count of bases not matched to a gene: 14. Germline lookup yields CDR1 SGHNT and CDR2 YYREEE (reference sequence). CDR3 coding DNA: TGTGCCAGCAGCTTGGGAATTGGACAGGGCGAAAGGTCCGAGCAGTACTTC. Protein product: CASSLGIGQGERSEQYF.

The chain employs TRBV2 and TRBJ2-3, with TRBD2 matching 10 bases. The germline CDR1 and CDR2 sequences are SNHLY and FYNNEI. The length of the CDR3 is 19 residues. The ends lost 0 bases at V and 3 bases at J; junction bases unmatched: 12. The CDR3 sequence is CASSEAPSGSTRGTDTQYF. CDR3 sequence (DNA): TGTGCCAGCAGTGAAGCGCCTAGCGGGAGTACGAGGGGAACAGATACGCAGTATTTT.

Written as DNA, the CDR3 is TGTGCCAGTAGTCTCCTAGCGGGGGGGCCTGGGGTCTACGAGCAGTACTTC. Translating it yields CASSLLAGGPGVYEQYF. The chain couples TRBV19 to TRBJ2-7, with 12 bases aligning to TRBD2. With 5 bases clipped from V and 3 bases from J, the junction kept 11 bases outside the gene matches. This CDR3 is built from 17 residues. CDR1 and CDR2 from the germline V gene are LNHDA and SQIVND (reference sequence).

The chain links TRBV12-5 to TRBJ2-3; TRBD2 matches 10 bases. With V trimmed by 5 bases and J by 2 bases, 7 bases remained unmatched. Germline lookup yields CDR1 LGHNT and CDR2 FRNRAP. This CDR3 contains 16 residues. The CDR3 loop reads CASGTTTSGFTDTQYF. The CDR3 bases are TGTGCTAGTGGTACGACGACTAGCGGGTTCACAGATACGCAGTATTTT.

V usage is TRBV9 and J usage is TRBJ2-7, with 15 bases aligning to TRBD2. Looked up from germline, CDR1 is SGDLS and CDR2 is YYNGEE. V was pared by 4 bases and J by 0 bases, with 8 bases of the junction left unmatched. This CDR3 has 18 amino acids. The chain's CDR3 is CASSPGLAGGLLSYEQYF. CDR3 in DNA: TGTGCCAGCAGCCCGGGACTAGCGGGGGGCCTGCTCTCCTACGAGCAGTACTTC.

The chain joins TRBV11-1 to TRBJ2-6; 7 bases are a match to TRBD1. CDR1 is SGHAT and CDR2 is FQDESV in the germline V gene (reference sequence). V shed 5 bases, J shed 0 bases, and the junction held 7 bases outside the gene matches. The CDR3 consists of 17 residues. The CDR3 reads CASSKTGRISGANVLTF. The CDR3 DNA reads as TGTGCCAGCAGCAAGACAGGGCGGATCTCTGGGGCCAACGTCCTGACTTTC.

V and J are TRBV14 and TRBJ1-1, with 7 bases matching TRBD1. From germline, CDR1 is SGHDN and CDR2 FVKESK. After removal of 0 bases from V and 5 bases from J, the junction contained 0 bases not matched to a gene. The CDR3 spans 13 residues. The CDR3 nucleotides are TGTGCCAGCAGCCAAGACAGGGGGACTGAAGCTTTCTTT. Encoded protein: CASSQDRGTEAFF.

This clone was observed a handful of times. V and J are TRBV19 and TRBJ1-1; TRBD1 agrees at 9 bases. The CDR3 loop spans 18 amino acids. Per germline, CDR1 LNHDA and CDR2 SQIVND (reference sequence). V was clipped by 4 bases and J by 4 bases; unmatched bases: 16. The CDR3, as DNA: TGTGCCAGTAGTACCTACCCAAGCTGGGACAGGGTGGCCACTGAAGCTTTCTTT. Its translation: CASSTYPSWDRVATEAFF.

This clone was counted between two and nine times. The chain links TRBV29-1 to TRBJ1-1; D remains unclear. Trimming stripped 4 bases from V and 0 bases from J, with 3 bases between. CDR3 length equals 11 residues. The V gene's germline CDR1 is SQVTM and CDR2 ANQGSEA. The CDR3 DNA follows: TGCAGCGTTGGTATGAACACTGAAGCTTTCTTT. Protein sequence: CSVGMNTEAFF.

The chain carries TRBV30 and TRBJ1-1; D uncertain. V lost 7 bases to trimming and J lost 1 base, with 7 bases between them. This CDR3 has 11 amino acids. Germline assignment: CDR1 GTSNPN and CDR2 SVGIG (reference sequence). CDR3 sequence (DNA): TGTGCCTACGAGCGGAACACTGAAGCTTTCTTT. This encodes CAYERNTEAFF.

The chain uses TRBV7-2 and TRBJ2-7; 9 bases line up with TRBD2. The V gene's germline CDR1 is SGHTA and CDR2 FQGNSA. V lost 6 bases, J lost 1 base, and 10 bases stayed unmatched. This CDR3 region has 16 residues. CDR3 sequence (DNA): TGTGCCAGCAGGTCGGTGGTAGCGGGGGTGTCCTACGAGCAGTACTTC. Residues: CASRSVVAGVSYEQYF.

J is TRBJ2-5 and V is TRBV4-2; D unresolved. Germline loops: CDR1 LGHNA, CDR2 YNFKEQ. The length of the CDR3 is 15 residues. V gave up 0 bases and J gave up 2 bases, with 10 bases separating them. This CDR3 is CASSQDYRYQETQYF. The CDR3 nucleotides read TGTGCCAGCAGCCAAGATTATCGCTATCAAGAGACCCAGTACTTC.

The rearrangement joins TRBV7-3 to TRBJ2-7; D not resolved. V was clipped by 7 bases and J by 3 bases, with 10 bases between them. Germline V gene lookup returns CDR1 SGHTA and CDR2 FQGTGA. This CDR3 contains 12 residues. The CDR3 DNA reads as TGTGCCAGCACCCCGTCCCTCTACGAGCAGTACTTC. Translated, it gives CASTPSLYEQYF.